Below, 6 T cell receptor beta chains from the same sample are listed, as sequenced in a study of Ad26.COV2.S vaccination and SARS-CoV-2 variants. Regarding treatment: some 19 received Ad26.COV2.S at low or high dose, single or two shots; a few received placebo; per-sample allocation not given. After the first vaccine or placebo injection, samples were drawn on day 63. Assay: immunoSEQ multiplex PCR; the TCRdb copy retains only in-frame clones and omits some. The sample yields around 250,000 clones, more than 75% seen once. This specimen consisted of peripheral blood, obtained in a trial of Ad26.COV2.S vaccine versus placebo. All receptors come from a person aged 18-60 years who received the Ad26.COV2.S COVID-19 vaccine or a placebo.

The chain carries TRBV5-1 and TRBJ2-2; tentative D call: TRBD2 (5 bases). The CDR3 extends over 17 amino acids. Germline V gene sequence: CDR1 SGHRS, CDR2 YFSETQ. V lost 4 bases to trimming and J lost 0 bases, with 16 bases between them. The CDR3 reads CASSPLVGGSNTGELFF. As DNA, the CDR3 is TGCGCCAGCAGCCCGTTGGTGGGCGGGTCGAACACCGGGGAGCTGTTTTTT.

This clone came up a few times. CDR3 protein: CASSPGSSSGNQETQYF. The CDR3 DNA is TGTGCCAGCAGCCCAGGGTCGTCTAGCGGGAACCAAGAGACCCAGTACTTC. This chain connects TRBV7-9 to TRBJ2-5; 9 nucleotides align to TRBD2. This CDR3 region has 17 residues. The V segment lost 5 bases and the J segment 0 bases; nucleotides outside the gene matches: 10. Germline assignment: CDR1 SEHNR and CDR2 FQNEAQ (reference sequence).

The chain links TRBV5-1 to TRBJ2-3; tentative D call: TRBD2 (5 bases). Germline loops: CDR1 SGHRS, CDR2 YFSETQ. The CDR3 is 15 residues long. Trimming took off 0 bases at V and 6 bases at J, with 14 bases between the two ends. CDR3 in amino acids: CASSLAPGEGDTQYF. The CDR3 DNA is TGCGCCAGCAGCTTGGCTCCCGGGGAAGGGGATACGCAGTATTTT.

The CDR3 region is CASSLHLAGGFSSYNEQFF. CDR3 coding DNA: TGTGCCAGCAGCCTGCATCTAGCGGGGGGGTTTAGCTCCTACAATGAGCAGTTCTTC. The chain carries TRBV5-8 and TRBJ2-1; 12 nucleotides align to TRBD2. The CDR3 loop spans 19 amino acids. V shed 4 bases and J 0 bases; nucleotides not matched to a gene: 11. Germline CDR1 SGHTS, CDR2 YDEGEE.

The chain has TRBV3-1 (or the pseudogene TRBV3-2) and TRBJ1-1; D is possibly TRBD1 (5 bases). Germline V CDR1 and CDR2: LGHDT, YNNKEL (reference sequence). The CDR3 loop spans 15 amino acids. V lost 1 base and J 3 bases, leaving 12 bases between the germline ends. In DNA form, the CDR3 reads TGTGCCAGCAGCCAAGTACCAGGGAGGGACACTGAAGCTTTCTTT. Translating gives CASSQVPGRDTEAFF.

This chain connects TRBV5-8 to TRBJ2-2; D unresolved. V was trimmed by 4 bases and J by 2 bases, leaving 6 bases between them. Germline CDR1 and CDR2: SGHTS and YDEGEE. This CDR3 has 13 amino acids. DNA of the CDR3: TGTGCCAGCAGCGCCCCCAACACCGGGGAGCTGTTTTTT. Residues: CASSAPNTGELFF.